One and the same sample provided the 31 T cell receptor beta chains below, sequenced in a study of radiation and T cells in renal cell carcinoma (TCRdb year 2020). What this sample's time point label stands for: baseline pretreatment blood. Per the publication, the treatment or condition label means: 15 Gy SBRT to primary tumor, nephrectomy 4 weeks later. Receptor libraries were prepared by the immunoSEQ multiplex PCR assay. TCRdb holds this immuneACCESS table with in-frame rearrangements only. Some clones are missing; in checked studies, unresolved V genes explain under half, and the rest has no known cause. The sample includes approximately 150,000 clones, with about 88% observed a single time. Roughly 4% of the sample belongs to the ten largest clones. The sequencing used blood, collected from a patient whose treatment included radiotherapy and nephrectomy. The receptors were gathered from a woman between 65 and 79 years old with renal cell carcinoma.

This chain connects TRBV6-6 to TRBJ2-7, with 8 bases aligning to TRBD1. This CDR3 region has 15 residues. V was clipped by 5 bases and J by 3 bases; unmatched bases: 9. Germline CDR1 MNHNY, CDR2 SVGAGI (reference sequence). The CDR3 spells CASSAPGQADYEQYF. The CDR3 DNA is TGTGCCAGCAGTGCGCCGGGACAGGCTGACTACGAGCAGTACTTC.

This chain uses TRBV7-9 with TRBJ2-7; tentatively, D is TRBD2 (5 bases). This CDR3 is built from 12 residues. Germline V CDR1 and CDR2: SEHNR, FQNEAQ (reference sequence). Between the trimmed V and J ends, which lost 5 bases and 6 bases, there was a span of 11 bases. For the CDR3, the DNA is TGTGCCAGCAGCACGGACCGGGGCGAGCAGTACTTC. Translated, it gives CASSTDRGEQYF.

The V and J genes are TRBV7-2 and TRBJ2-4, with TRBD2 matching over 9 bases. Germline-derived CDR1 and CDR2 are SGHTA and FQGNSA. The V and J ends lost 5 bases and 5 bases, in that order; junction bases with no gene match: 7. The CDR3 contains 15 residues. The CDR3 nucleotides read TGTGCCAGCAGCGTCCCTAGCGGGGTGGAAAACATTCAGTACTTC. Translating it yields CASSVPSGVENIQYF.

The CDR3 reads CASSPGGRTNYGYTF. CDR3 in DNA: TGTGCCAGCAGCCCTGGGGGGCGTACTAACTATGGCTACACCTTC. The V call is TRBV7-3, the J call TRBJ1-2, with D tentatively TRBD1 (6 bases). Trimming pared 5 bases from V and 0 bases from J, leaving 13 bases between. The CDR3 totals 15 residues. CDR1 SGHTA and CDR2 FQGTGA come from the germline V gene.

CDR3 region: CASSLGQGFTDTQYF. CDR3 coding DNA: TGTGCCAGCAGCTTAGGACAGGGGTTCACAGATACGCAGTATTTT. The chain recombines TRBV7-9 with TRBJ2-3, with 8 bases that match TRBD1. The junction had 2 bases not matched to a gene; V was cut back by 1 base and J by 2 bases. This CDR3 is 15 amino acids long. Looked up from germline, CDR1 is SEHNR and CDR2 is FQNEAQ (reference sequence).

The chain is built from TRBV19 and TRBJ2-1; tentative D call: TRBD1 (6 bases). The germline V gene encodes CDR1 LNHDA and CDR2 SQIVND (reference sequence). Trimming cost V 4 bases and J 6 bases, with 16 bases left between them. The CDR3 is made up of 15 amino acids. The CDR3 loop reads CASSSRTGLGNEQFF. In DNA, the CDR3 is TGTGCCAGTAGTAGCAGAACAGGGTTAGGCAATGAGCAGTTCTTC.

V and J are TRBV30 and TRBJ1-6, with 8 bases matching TRBD1. Germline CDR1 and CDR2: GTSNPN and SVGIG (reference sequence). The V and J ends lost 6 bases and 5 bases, in that order; junction bases with no gene match: 9. This CDR3 comprises 15 residues. The CDR3 loop is CACTSGGQDNSPLHF. CDR3 DNA: TGTGCCTGTACCTCGGGGGGACAGGATAATTCACCCCTCCACTTT.

The V call is TRBV7-2, the J call TRBJ1-2; no clear D. CDR3 length: 16 amino acids. Germline V gene lookup returns CDR1 SGHTA and CDR2 FQGNSA. Trimming removed 4 bases from V and 1 base from J, with 16 bases in between. CDR3: CASSSKEGGINYGYTF. In nucleotides, the CDR3 is TGTGCCAGCAGCTCAAAGGAGGGCGGAATTAACTATGGCTACACCTTC.

The table lists this clone with a count of one. The rearrangement links TRBV28 to TRBJ2-2; D unresolved. Germline V gives CDR1 MDHEN, CDR2 SYDVKM. V was pared by 4 bases and J by 8 bases, with 5 bases between. The CDR3 loop spans 11 amino acids. CDR3 loop: CASSSRGELFF. The CDR3, as DNA: TGTGCCAGCAGTTCCCGAGGGGAGCTGTTTTTT. Full variable domain (remainder filled in from reference TRBV28 and TRBJ2-2): DVKVTQSSRYLVKRTGEKVFLECVQDMDHENMFWYRQDPGLGLRLIYFSYDVKMKEKGDIPEGYSVSREKKERFSLILESASTNQTSMYLCASSSRGELFFGEGSRLTVL.

The rearrangement joins TRBV5-4 to TRBJ2-3; possible D gene TRBD2, 5 bases. CDR1 is SGHNT and CDR2 is YYREEE in the germline V gene (reference sequence). The CDR3 extends over 16 amino acids. V lost 0 bases, J lost 2 bases, and 13 bases lay in between. The CDR3 bases are TGTGCCAGCAGCTTGGCGGGGTTTTCCTACACAGATACGCAGTATTTT. Translated: CASSLAGFSYTDTQYF.

This chain links TRBV5-4 with TRBJ1-4; perhaps TRBD1 as D (6 bases). Germline values: CDR1 SGHNT, CDR2 YYREEE (reference sequence). Trimming took 0 bases from V and 3 from J, leaving 12 bases between them. The CDR3 contains 16 residues. The CDR3 here is CASSLAGRTANEKLFF. The CDR3 bases are TGTGCCAGCAGCTTGGCCGGGCGGACAGCTAATGAAAAACTGTTTTTT.

The V and J genes are TRBV18 and TRBJ2-7; D call uncertain. Trimming took 5 bases from V and 0 from J, leaving 8 bases between them. CDR1 is KGHSH, CDR2 LQKENI, per germline. There are 13 residues in the CDR3. The CDR3 here is CASSGGISYEQYF. DNA for the CDR3: TGTGCCAGCTCAGGTGGAATCTCCTACGAGCAGTACTTC.

The chain links TRBV11-2 to TRBJ2-1; 9 bases agree with TRBD1. This CDR3 region has 16 residues. V lost 6 bases to trimming and J lost 5 bases; unmatched junction nucleotides: 11. Germline V gene sequence: CDR1 SGHAT, CDR2 FQNNGV. This chain's CDR3 is CASSHNGDRDHNEQFF. The DNA for the CDR3 is TGTGCCAGCAGTCACAACGGGGACAGGGACCACAATGAGCAGTTCTTC.

In nucleotides, the CDR3 is TGTGCCAGCAGCTCCGCAGGTAAGGGGTACAATGAGCAGTTCTTC. Translated: CASSSAGKGYNEQFF. The gene calls are TRBV7-8 and TRBJ2-1; perhaps TRBD1 as D (5 bases). The CDR3 loop spans 15 amino acids. Germline V CDR1 and CDR2: SGHVS, FQNEAQ. Deletions cut 4 bases from V and 4 bases from J, with 14 bases between.

The chain joins TRBV28 to TRBJ1-1; 8 positions agree with TRBD1. The CDR3 length is 15 residues. With V trimmed by 6 bases and J by 7 bases, 13 bases remained unmatched. Germline V CDR1 and CDR2: MDHEN, SYDVKM. CDR3 nucleotide sequence: TGTGCCAGCAGAGACAGGGGAGGGTTGAGGCGTGAAGCTTTCTTT. Protein: CASRDRGGLRREAFF.

The V and J genes are TRBV6-1 and TRBJ2-1; 9 positions agree with TRBD1. CDR1 and CDR2 from the germline V gene are MNHNS and SASEGT. CDR3 size: 13 residues. V dropped 6 bases and J dropped 8; count of bases not matched to a gene: 5. The CDR3 DNA is TGTGCCAGCAGGCCTACAGGGGGCTATGAGCAGTTCTTC. Its translation: CASRPTGGYEQFF.

CDR3 region: CASSLTQGAYEQYF. DNA of the CDR3: TGTGCCAGCAGTTTAACGCAGGGGGCCTACGAGCAGTACTTC. J is TRBJ2-7 and V is TRBV28; TRBD1 aligns across 7 bases. CDR1 and CDR2 from the germline V gene are MDHEN and SYDVKM. V lost 2 bases and J lost 2; bases outside the gene matches: 3. CDR3 size: 14 residues.

The chain recombines TRBV5-6 with TRBJ2-3, with D tentatively TRBD2 (7 bases). With 3 bases removed from V and 4 bases from J, the gap between germline ends came to 15 bases. The CDR3 sequence is 15 residues long. Per the germline V gene, CDR1 is SGHDT and CDR2 is YYEEEE. The CDR3 nucleotides are TGTGCCAGCAGCTCATGGGGGGGGCGGGCAGATACGCAGTATTTT. Translating gives CASSSWGGRADTQYF.

The chain is built from TRBV19 and TRBJ2-3; perhaps TRBD1 as D (5 bases). V lost 6 bases, J lost 2 bases, and 15 bases lay in between. The CDR3 length is 15 residues. Germline V lookup: CDR1 LNHDA, CDR2 SQIVND (reference sequence). The CDR3 here is CASSQQGIPTDTQYF. CDR3 sequence (DNA): TGTGCCAGTAGCCAGCAGGGTATTCCCACAGATACGCAGTATTTT.

The V gene is TRBV5-4, the J gene TRBJ1-6; no firm D call. V lost 4 bases and J 0 bases, leaving 11 bases between the germline ends. This CDR3 is built from 16 residues. CDR1 and CDR2 from the germline V gene are SGHNT and YYREEE (reference sequence). The CDR3 sequence: CASSGITSSYNSPLHF. CDR3 nucleotides: TGTGCCAGCAGCGGGATTACGAGCTCCTATAATTCACCCCTCCACTTT. The full variable domain, its missing parts supplied by reference TRBV5-4 and TRBJ1-6, is ETGVTQSPTHLIKTRGQQVTLRCSSQSGHNTVSWYQQALGQGPQFIFQYYREEENGRGNFPPRFSGLQFPNYSSELNVNALELDDSALYLCASSGITSSYNSPLHFGNGTRLTVT.

The rearrangement links TRBV29-1 to TRBJ1-2; no firm D call. V was pared by 5 bases and J by 8 bases, with 18 bases between. This CDR3 contains 13 residues. Germline CDR1 is SQVTM and CDR2 is ANQGSEA. The CDR3 spells CSVPRQALEGYTF. The CDR3 DNA follows: TGCAGCGTTCCCCGCCAGGCCCTCGAGGGCTACACCTTC.

The V call is TRBV6-1, the J call TRBJ2-1; D unresolved. Germline V gene data show CDR1 as MNHNS and CDR2 as SASEGT. V dropped 3 bases and J dropped 8 bases, with 11 bases sitting between them. This CDR3 contains 13 residues. CDR3: CASSERRRYEQFF. CDR3 bases: TGTGCCAGCAGTGAGAGACGCCGTTATGAGCAGTTCTTC.

The chain carries TRBV19 and TRBJ2-2; 9 nucleotides line up with TRBD1. The CDR3 totals 15 residues. Trimming removed 7 bases from V and 1 base from J; junction bases left unmatched: 4. Germline assignment: CDR1 LNHDA and CDR2 SQIVND (reference sequence). The CDR3 DNA sequence: TGTGCCAGTAAAGAGGGACAGGGGAACACCGGGGAGCTGTTTTTT. Translating it yields CASKEGQGNTGELFF.

The chain is built from TRBV4-1 and TRBJ1-1; 8 nucleotides line up with TRBD1. Germline lookup yields CDR1 MGHRA and CDR2 YSYEKL. Trimming at V came to 4 bases and at J to 4 bases, leaving 8 bases not matched to a gene. The CDR3 consists of 15 residues. In DNA, the CDR3 is TGCGCCAGCAGCCGGGGGACAGGAGGAATCACTGAAGCTTTCTTT. The encoded protein is CASSRGTGGITEAFF.

This chain links TRBV5-1 with TRBJ1-5; the D is unclear. Per germline, CDR1 SGHRS and CDR2 YFSETQ. The CDR3 consists of 15 residues. Between the trimmed V and J ends, which lost 0 bases and 3 bases, there was a span of 10 bases. CDR3 nucleotide sequence: TGCGCCAGCAGCTTGGGATCCAGCAACAATCAGCCCCAGCATTTT. Its translation: CASSLGSSNNQPQHF.

As to this clone: Other nucleotide sequences from this sample produce the same CDR3. The chain joins TRBV5-1 to TRBJ2-7, with 10 bases aligning to TRBD1. Losses at the gene ends were 4 bases for V and 5 bases for J; bases not matched to a gene: 9. Germline V CDR1 and CDR2: SGHRS, YFSETQ. The CDR3 is made up of 15 amino acids. CDR3 nucleotides: TGCGCCAGCAGCCTAGCCGGGACAGGGGTCCACGAGCAGTACTTC. This translates into CASSLAGTGVHEQYF.

The chain links TRBV19 to TRBJ2-1, with 14 bases fitting TRBD2. V was clipped by 3 bases and J by 2 bases; unmatched bases: 0. The V gene's germline CDR1 is LNHDA and CDR2 SQIVND (reference sequence). This CDR3 has 16 residues. CDR3 loop: CASSMTSGGAYNEQFF. In DNA, the CDR3 is TGTGCCAGTAGTATGACTAGCGGGGGGGCCTACAATGAGCAGTTCTTC. Supplemented by reference TRBV19 and TRBJ2-1, the full variable domain reads DGGITQSPKYLFRKEGQNVTLSCEQNLNHDAMYWYRQDPGQGLRLIYYSQIVNDFQKGDIAEGYSVSREKKESFPLTVTSAQKNPTAFYLCASSMTSGGAYNEQFFGPGTRLTVL.

V is TRBV10-1 and J is TRBJ1-2; D is unresolved. Germline assignment: CDR1 WNHNN and CDR2 SYGVQD (reference sequence). V was pared by 6 bases and J by 2 bases, with 19 bases between. This CDR3 contains 16 residues. The CDR3 spells CASRDGAKKSNYGYTF. Written as DNA, the CDR3 is TGCGCCAGCAGGGACGGCGCCAAGAAGTCCAACTATGGCTACACCTTC.

CDR3 nucleotides: TGTGCCAGCAGCTTAGCCATCCTCGGGGGTTCTAGCACAGATACGCAGTATTTT. Encoded protein: CASSLAILGGSSTDTQYF. The chain uses TRBV7-9 and TRBJ2-3; a possible D gene is TRBD2 (6 bases). The CDR3 extends over 18 amino acids. Germline assignment: CDR1 SEHNR and CDR2 FQNEAQ (reference sequence). The V end was cut by 0 bases, the J end by 0 bases, with 16 bases between.

This clone was observed once. This chain uses TRBV4-1 with TRBJ2-2, with TRBD2 matching over 13 bases. Trimming took 7 bases from V and 0 from J; bases not matched to a gene: 5. Per the germline V gene, CDR1 is MGHRA and CDR2 is YSYEKL. The length of the CDR3 is 17 residues. The CDR3 sequence: CASKGLAGFANTGELFF. CDR3 DNA: TGCGCCAGCAAGGGACTAGCGGGGTTCGCGAACACCGGGGAGCTGTTTTTT.

The chain is built from TRBV18 and TRBJ1-4; 8 bases match TRBD1. Germline trimming cut 6 bases from V and 4 bases from J; bases unmatched to any gene: 7. The germline gives CDR1 KGHSH, CDR2 LQKENI. This CDR3 spans 15 amino acids. This CDR3 is CASSFGTGGNEKLFF. CDR3 in DNA: TGTGCCAGCTCCTTCGGGACAGGCGGTAATGAAAAACTGTTTTTT.